The 6 T cell receptor beta chains below were found in one sample sequenced in a study of T cells in Graves' hyperthyroidism and ophthalmopathy. Researchers took RNA transcripts and amplified the TCR beta CDR3 regions from them. HTBI primers were the set used in a first-round RT-PCR of the TCR CDR3. TCRdb reanalysed the multiplex PCR reads using MiXCR and keeps one entry per CDR3 protein. The sample includes about 560,000 distinct CDR3 sequences, 15% to 19% seen only once; the top ten take around 6.6%. The sample comprised blood. Receptors were obtained from a woman aged 25 to 39 with Graves' hyperthyroidism.

This clonotype was counted ten times or more. The V call is TRBV20-1, the J call TRBJ2-1; 12 bases map to TRBD2. Germline CDR1 and CDR2: DFQATT and SNEGSKA (reference sequence). This CDR3 comprises 14 residues. Trimming at V came to 5 bases and at J to 8 bases, leaving 7 bases not matched to a gene. CDR3 DNA sequence: TGCAGTGCTCCGACTAGCGGGAGATCCCATGAGCAGTTCTTC. This gives the protein CSAPTSGRSHEQFF.

Concerning this clonotype: This may be a read error: a much more frequent sequence differs by one nucleotide. This chain uses TRBV20-1 with TRBJ2-2, with 8 bases matching TRBD2. Germline values: CDR1 DFQATT, CDR2 SNEGSKA (reference sequence). CDR3 length: 15 amino acids. CDR3 DNA: TGCAATGCTCGCGCCGGGGGGGGGACCACCGGGGAGCTGTTTTTT. Protein: CNARAGGGTTGELFF.

This clonotype appeared many times. The chain combines TRBV5-1 with TRBJ2-7; D gene uncertain. This CDR3 region has 13 residues. Trimming pared 0 bases from V and 4 bases from J, leaving 8 bases between. Per germline, CDR1 SGHRS and CDR2 YFSETQ. The CDR3 DNA sequence: TGCGCCAGCAGCTTGGGATGGTTGTACGAGCAGTACTTC. Its translation: CASSLGWLYEQYF.

This clonotype occurred many times. Germline and junction disagree at one end, which may indicate a read error. The chain combines TRBV2 with TRBJ2-3, with D unclear. CDR3 length equals 11 residues. CDR1 and CDR2 from the germline V gene are SNHLY and FYNNEI. CDR3 region: CASREVDTQYF. The CDR3 DNA reads TGTGCCAGCAGAGAAGTAGATACGCAGTATTTT.

This chain joins TRBV5-5 and TRBJ1-5, with a tentative D call TRBD1 (6 bases). Germline CDR1 reads SGHKS; CDR2 reads YYEKEE (reference sequence). CDR3 length: 15 residues. Trimming removed 0 bases from V and 10 bases from J, with 17 bases in between. CDR3 in DNA: TGTGCCAGCAGCTTGGCCGGAGGGGGGGACCAACCCCAGCATTTT. This encodes CASSLAGGGDQPQHF.

With respect to this clonotype: A much larger clone differs by one base, so this may be a read error. The V and J genes are TRBV3-1 and TRBJ1-3; TRBD1 might be the D (5 bases). Trimming stripped 8 bases from V and 2 bases from J, with 16 bases between. The CDR3 spans 15 residues. CDR1 is LGHDT, CDR2 YNNKEL, per germline (reference sequence). CDR3 sequence: CASGPPDSPGNTIYF. CDR3 DNA sequence: TGTGCCAGCGGCCCCCCCGACAGCCCTGGAAACACCATATATTTT. The full variable domain, in which reference TRBV3-1 and TRBJ1-3 provide the parts outside the CDR3, is DTAVSQTPKYLVTQMGNDKSIKCEQNLGHDTMYWYKQDSKKFLKIMFSYNNKELIINETVPNRFSPKSPDKAHLNLHINSLELGDSAVYFCASGPPDSPGNTIYFGEGSWLTVV.